This paragraph covers one T cell receptor (beta chain) sequence. Its antigen is currently not known. No much larger clone exists at a distance of one base, and base qualities are not known. The sample comes from a study of control samples from healthy donors and cancer patients (TCRdb year 2020). The library was obtained by the immunoSEQ multiplex PCR assay. The clones in this table, taken by TCRdb from immuneACCESS, are in-frame only. Not every clone is retained; where verified, under half of the shortfall comes from an unresolved V gene, and the cause of the rest is unknown. The sample table contains 140,000 or so clones; only one count was recorded for just under 95% of them. In total, the top ten clones hold 13% to 15% of the sample. Reading from cysteine to phenylalanine, the CDR3 counts 15 amino acids. Kept here is only the CDR3 DNA, which spans 45 bases and is read in frame from base 1. The trim is 5 bases for V and 2 bases for J, with a gap of 16 bases between the germline ends. The germline V gene provides CDR1 MDHEN and CDR2 SYDVKM.

The sequence was collected from a man aged 55 to 70 with colorectal cancer. Sequenced input: PBMCs. The rearrangement combines TRBV28 with TRBJ2-7; 5 matching bases give a weak D call of TRBD2. Read as DNA, the sequence is TGTGCCAGCAGTCCTCGGCCCCCGGGGACCTACGAGCAGTACTTC. This gives the protein CASSPRPPGTYEQYF.